This T cell receptor beta chain was documented in a study of T cell changes during pregnancy in multiple sclerosis. V lost 0 bases and J 0 bases, leaving 19 bases between the germline ends. This CDR3 is 18 amino acids long. Looked up from germline, CDR1 is SGHTS and CDR2 is YDEGEE. The table came from immunoSEQ multiplex PCR; TCRdb's copy has only in-frame clones and leaves some out. In the table there are roughly 100,000 clones, roughly nine tenths of which are singletons. The chain is built from TRBV5-8 and TRBJ2-7, with D perhaps TRBD1 (6 bases). This sequence was found in a female donor with multiple sclerosis, enrolled in a pregnancy study. The specimen was peripheral blood, collected before pregnancy. The chain's CDR3 is CASSLVPRGRAISYEQYF. CDR3 nucleotides: TGTGCCAGCAGCTTGGTACCCAGGGGAAGAGCTATCTCCTACGAGCAGTACTTC.